These 14 T cell receptor beta chains came from one sample sequenced in a study of early T cells in non-severe SARS-CoV-2 infection. Each CDR3 protein gets one entry after TCRdb re-called the 5' RACE reads with MiXCR. This table has 50,000 to 60,000 distinct CDR3 sequences, under 10% appearing once. The sequencing input was whole blood. Receptors originate from an adult who was a healthcare worker with PCR-confirmed SARS-CoV-2 infection or an uninfected control (not recorded which).

This clonotype has ten or more counts. The V and J genes are TRBV5-6 and TRBJ2-4; maybe TRBD2 (5 bases). The germline V gene encodes CDR1 SGHDT and CDR2 YYEEEE. V was clipped by 0 bases and J by 5 bases, with 9 bases between them. The length of the CDR3 is 14 residues. The CDR3 sequence is CASSLGPEENIQYF. DNA of the CDR3: TGTGCCAGCAGCTTGGGGCCGGAGGAAAACATTCAGTACTTC.

Ten or more counts support this clonotype. J is TRBJ2-2 and V is TRBV7-9, with a tentative D call TRBD2 (6 bases). V was pared by 1 base and J by 3 bases, with 9 bases between. Germline V gene lookup returns CDR1 SEHNR and CDR2 FQNEAQ (reference sequence). This CDR3 comprises 15 residues. CDR3 nucleotide sequence: TGTGCCAGCAGCTTAGTCACGGGGGACACCGGGGAGCTGTTTTTT. Protein sequence: CASSLVTGDTGELFF.

Many counts were recorded for this clonotype. This sequence joins TRBV20-1 and TRBJ2-3, with 8 bases lining up with TRBD1. The germline V gene encodes CDR1 DFQATT and CDR2 SNEGSKA (reference sequence). The CDR3 spans 14 residues. Germline trimming cut 5 bases from V and 1 base from J; bases unmatched to any gene: 5. CDR3 nucleotide sequence: TGCAGTGCTGGGGACAGGTTCGGCACAGATACGCAGTATTTT. This sequence encodes CSAGDRFGTDTQYF.

There are a few counts of this clonotype. The chain recombines TRBV6-6 with TRBJ1-2; D ambiguous. The germline V and J ends were trimmed by 11 bases and 5 bases, with 21 bases remaining between them. Germline CDR1 reads MNHNY; CDR2 reads SVGAGI (reference sequence). The CDR3 is 14 residues long. CDR3 residues: CAPKGVSPAYGYTF. CDR3 coding DNA: TGTGCCCCCAAAGGCGTCAGCCCGGCATATGGCTACACCTTC.

Ten or more counts support this clonotype. V is TRBV4-1 and J is TRBJ2-1; D is unresolved. The CDR3 has 12 amino acids. Per the germline V gene, CDR1 is MGHRA and CDR2 is YSYEKL. Trimming took off 1 base at V and 6 bases at J, with 4 bases between the two ends. DNA of the CDR3: TGCGCCAGCAGCCAAGCCAGCAATGAGCAGTTCTTC. This sequence encodes CASSQASNEQFF.

This chain connects TRBV5-1 to TRBJ2-2, with unresolved D. The germline V and J ends were trimmed by 4 bases and 3 bases, with 7 bases remaining between them. CDR1 and CDR2 (germline): SGHRS, YFSETQ. There are 13 residues in the CDR3. The CDR3 nucleotides read TGCGCCAGCAGCACCCAGGACACCGGGGAGCTGTTTTTT. Its protein is CASSTQDTGELFF.

This clonotype has a count of ten or more. The chain employs TRBV2 and TRBJ2-3, with TRBD2 matching 12 bases. CDR1 and CDR2 from the germline V gene are SNHLY and FYNNEI. Trimming cost V 6 bases and J 4 bases; bases outside gene matches: 5. CDR3 length: 15 amino acids. CDR3 in DNA: TGTGCCAGCAGCCTAGCGGGAGGGCCGCCAGATACGCAGTATTTT. Its translation: CASSLAGGPPDTQYF.

This clonotype was observed at least ten times. The chain uses TRBV3-1 and TRBJ2-2; D is possibly TRBD2 (5 bases). V was shortened by 4 bases and J by 6 bases, with 9 bases between the two germline ends. Looked up from germline, CDR1 is LGHDT and CDR2 is YNNKEL (reference sequence). The CDR3 is 13 residues long. The CDR3, as DNA: TGTGCCAGCAGCCTGCACGGGGCCGGGGAGCTGTTTTTT. Translation: CASSLHGAGELFF.

This clonotype was counted many times. The chain uses TRBV28 and TRBJ2-1; 7 bases map to TRBD2. The V gene's germline CDR1 is MDHEN and CDR2 SYDVKM. The CDR3 has 12 amino acids. V dropped 6 bases and J dropped 9; count of bases not matched to a gene: 5. CDR3 DNA sequence: TGTGCCAGCAGGGCGGGAGTGGCTGAGCAGTTCTTC. This sequence encodes CASRAGVAEQFF.

This clonotype was seen repeatedly, ten times or more. The chain is built from TRBV5-6 and TRBJ2-7; 7 bases are shared with TRBD1. This CDR3 contains 13 residues. The V and J ends lost 4 bases and 5 bases, in that order; junction bases with no gene match: 6. Per germline, CDR1 SGHDT and CDR2 YYEEEE. The CDR3 sequence is CASSLVDRDEQYF. For the CDR3, the DNA is TGTGCCAGCAGCCTTGTTGACAGGGACGAGCAGTACTTC.

This clonotype has ten or more counts. The chain carries TRBV29-1 and TRBJ2-5, with 14 positions matching TRBD2. V shed 1 base, J shed 5 bases, and the junction held 6 bases outside the gene matches. Per germline, CDR1 SQVTM and CDR2 ANQGSEA. CDR3 length equals 16 residues. The DNA of the CDR3 is TGCAGCGTTGAAGGGGGGACTAGCGGGAGTAGTGAGACCCAGTACTTC. This gives the protein CSVEGGTSGSSETQYF.

This rearrangement joins TRBV28 to TRBJ2-1, with 8 nucleotides matching TRBD1. Germline lookup yields CDR1 MDHEN and CDR2 SYDVKM. CDR3 length equals 17 residues. V lost 6 bases to trimming and J lost 0 bases; unmatched junction nucleotides: 10. As DNA, the CDR3 is TGTGCCAGCAGAACAGGACAGGGACAGAGCTCCTACAATGAGCAGTTCTTC. As protein: CASRTGQGQSSYNEQFF.

This clonotype was seen many times. This rearrangement joins TRBV2 to TRBJ2-6, with TRBD1 identical over 7 bases. The CDR3 loop spans 15 amino acids. Germline V gene sequence: CDR1 SNHLY, CDR2 FYNNEI. V shed 10 bases, J shed 4 bases, and the junction held 10 bases outside the gene matches. CDR3 sequence (DNA): TGTGCCAAGAGACAGGGTCAGGGAGGGGCCAACGTCCTGACTTTC. This codes for CAKRQGQGGANVLTF.

The chain combines TRBV28 with TRBJ2-2; D assignment may be TRBD1 or TRBD2 (5 bases each). The CDR3 is 19 residues long. V was clipped by 7 bases and J by 2 bases, with 26 bases between them. CDR1 is MDHEN and CDR2 is SYDVKM in the germline V gene. CDR3 nucleotide sequence: TGTGCCAGCACTCTGCCAGTATTCCGGGGACGCTATAACACCGGGGAGCTGTTTTTT. Amino acid sequence: CASTLPVFRGRYNTGELFF.